The 16 T cell receptor beta chains in this list originate from one sample, sequenced in a study of metastatic and nonmetastatic thyroid tumors. Among the patients, none had received any treatment before thyroid surgery. MiXCR reprocessed the PCR reads for TCRdb. The sample contains about 26,000 clones, about a quarter of which appear only once. Sequenced sample: blood. These TCRs come from a female donor with papillary thyroid cancer or a benign thyroid nodule (not recorded which). Some clones in this sample may be carry-over from other donors' samples.

This clone was seen a handful of times. The CDR3 protein is CASSLWGTDYGYTF. CDR3 DNA sequence: TGTGCCAGCAGTTTATGGGGGACAGACTATGGCTACACCTTC. The rearrangement joins TRBV28 to TRBJ1-2; TRBD1 agrees at 7 bases. This CDR3 spans 14 amino acids. Germline trimming cut 0 bases from V and 3 bases from J; bases unmatched to any gene: 1. CDR1 is MDHEN, CDR2 SYDVKM, per germline.

The chain carries TRBV5-1 and TRBJ2-6, with D maybe TRBD1 (6 bases). This CDR3 has 16 residues. Germline CDR1 and CDR2: SGHRS and YFSETQ. V was shortened by 4 bases and J by 0 bases, with 11 bases between the two germline ends. CDR3 residues: CASSRTASSGANVLTF. The CDR3, as DNA: TGCGCCAGCAGCCGGACAGCCTCCTCTGGGGCCAACGTCCTGACTTTC.

The J gene is TRBJ1-4, the V gene TRBV6-1; weak D call: TRBD1 (5 bases). Trimming shortened V by 6 bases and J by 8 bases, and 16 bases separated the two germline ends. CDR3 length: 14 amino acids. Germline CDR1 MNHNS, CDR2 SASEGT. Written as DNA, the CDR3 is TGTGCCAGCAGCGAGGGGCAGGGCCTAGAAAAACTGTTTTTT. The encoded protein is CASSEGQGLEKLFF.

This clone is medium-sized within its sample. The same CDR3 can be traced to other DNA sequences in this sample. The V call is TRBV6-1, the J call TRBJ2-2, with D possibly being TRBD2 (5 bases). The germline V and J ends were trimmed by 5 bases and 4 bases, with 11 bases remaining between them. CDR3 length: 14 residues. Per the germline V gene, CDR1 is MNHNS and CDR2 is SASEGT. In DNA, the CDR3 is TGTGCCAGCAGTTCCATACTAGTCACCGGGGAGCTGTTTTTT. The encoded protein is CASSSILVTGELFF.

This clone was counted many times. V gene TRBV3-1 combines with J gene TRBJ2-3; unclear D gene. The CDR3 loop spans 16 amino acids. CDR1 and CDR2 from the germline V gene are LGHDT and YNNKEL (reference sequence). Trimming removed 1 base at V and 4 bases at J, with 15 bases between. CDR3 DNA: TGTGCCAGCAGCCAAGGAGGCCTAGTGGCATCAGATACGCAGTATTTT. Amino acid sequence: CASSQGGLVASDTQYF.

At least ten counts were recorded for this clone. The chain carries TRBV19 and TRBJ2-2; 10 bases fit TRBD1. The CDR3 length is 15 residues. V lost 7 bases to trimming and J lost 6 bases; unmatched junction nucleotides: 8. Germline CDR1 reads LNHDA; CDR2 reads SQIVND (reference sequence). The CDR3 DNA reads as TGTGCCAGTACCACCGACAGGGGGCAATCCGGGGAGCTGTTTTTT. Protein: CASTTDRGQSGELFF.

This clone showed up many times. This rearrangement joins TRBV30 to TRBJ2-2; tentative D call: TRBD2 (6 bases). The CDR3 runs to 16 residues. Trimming took off 3 bases at V and 4 bases at J, with 18 bases between the two ends. Looked up from germline, CDR1 is GTSNPN and CDR2 is SVGIG (reference sequence). The CDR3 DNA sequence: TGTGCCTGGAGCGGCGGAGGGCGGGCAGGCACCGGGGAGCTGTTTTTT. This gives the protein CAWSGGGRAGTGELFF.

This clone was seen ten or more times. The V gene is TRBV7-2, the J gene TRBJ2-4, with D unresolved. The V gene's germline CDR1 is SGHTA and CDR2 FQGNSA. The ends were cut back, 4 bases at V and 2 bases at J, with 15 bases in the middle. The CDR3 totals 16 residues. CDR3 coding DNA: TGTGCCAGCAGCTCCCGAAATAAAGGGTCCAAAAACATTCAGTACTTC. It translates to CASSSRNKGSKNIQYF.

This clone was recorded a few times. The chain employs TRBV6-1 and TRBJ1-4, with 7 bases matching TRBD1. The CDR3 is made up of 16 amino acids. CDR1 and CDR2 from the germline V gene are MNHNS and SASEGT. Trimming cost V 1 base and J 2 bases; bases outside gene matches: 4. The CDR3 loop reads CASSEVAGGTNEKLFF. CDR3 bases: TGTGCCAGCAGTGAAGTGGCAGGGGGGACTAATGAAAAACTGTTTTTT.

This rearrangement joins TRBV5-6 to TRBJ2-5; D is perhaps TRBD2 (6 bases). The germline V gene has CDR1 SGHDT and CDR2 YYEEEE. V shed 3 bases and J shed 2 bases, with 14 bases lying between them. This CDR3 contains 15 residues. For the CDR3, the DNA is TGTGCCAGCAGCTGGTTTAGCGGAGCGCAAGAGACCCAGTACTTC. It codes for CASSWFSGAQETQYF.

This clone was seen ten or more times. This chain connects TRBV5-4 to TRBJ2-1; 12 nucleotides match TRBD2. Germline V gives CDR1 SGHNT, CDR2 YYREEE (reference sequence). Trimming cost V 0 bases and J 9 bases; bases outside gene matches: 4. The CDR3 extends over 15 amino acids. CDR3: CASSLDGLAGSEQFF. CDR3 bases: TGTGCCAGCAGCTTGGACGGACTAGCGGGAAGTGAGCAGTTCTTC.

J is TRBJ2-7 and V is TRBV20-1; D is ambiguous. The V end was cut by 0 bases, the J end by 3 bases, with 12 bases between. Germline lookup yields CDR1 DFQATT and CDR2 SNEGSKA (reference sequence). CDR3 length equals 14 residues. For the CDR3, the DNA is TGCAGTGCTAGAGACATACGAATTAACTACGAGCAGTACTTC. Amino acid sequence: CSARDIRINYEQYF.

The sample holds a few counts of this clone. V is TRBV6-4 and J is TRBJ2-3; maybe TRBD2 (6 bases). Germline V gene lookup returns CDR1 MRHNA and CDR2 SNTAGT. Trimming cost V 10 bases and J 3 bases, with 20 bases left between them. This CDR3 has 15 residues. Here the CDR3 DNA reads TGTGCCACTCAGAGCACGCGGGACGGAACAGATACGCAGTATTTT. Translation: CATQSTRDGTDTQYF.

This clone was detected a few times. The chain joins TRBV12-3 or TRBV12-4 to TRBJ2-1, with 9 nucleotides matching TRBD2. The CDR3 contains 15 residues. The V gene end was trimmed by 10 bases and the J gene end by 4 bases; junction bases not matched to a gene: 11. The CDR3 DNA follows: TGTGCCACCAGGGTGGCGGGAGGGGGATACAATGAGCAGTTCTTC. Translation gives CATRVAGGGYNEQFF.

This clone was recorded at least ten times. CDR3 nucleotide sequence: TGTGCCAGCAGCTTAGCGAACGCGGGCGGCAGCTCTGGAAACACCATATATTTT. This encodes CASSLANAGGSSGNTIYF. V and J are TRBV7-6 and TRBJ1-3; D remains ambiguous. V was clipped by 0 bases and J by 0 bases, with 15 bases between them. CDR3 length equals 18 residues. CDR1 and CDR2 (germline): SGHVS, FNYEAQ.

This clone has ten or more counts. This chain links TRBV20-1 with TRBJ2-2; 11 positions agree with TRBD2. Trimming removed 2 bases from V and 6 bases from J; junction bases left unmatched: 5. Germline-derived CDR1 and CDR2 are DFQATT and SNEGSKA (reference sequence). This CDR3 region has 15 residues. The DNA of the CDR3 is TGCAGTGCTAGAACTAGCGGGAGAGAATCCGGGGAGCTGTTTTTT. Its protein is CSARTSGRESGELFF.